This paragraph reports one T cell receptor beta chain. The entry originates in a study of blood T cell repertoires in COVID-19. The CDR3 covers 14 residues. Germline loops: CDR1 WNHNN, CDR2 SYGVQD (reference sequence). V lost 5 bases and J 1 base, leaving 9 bases between the germline ends. Repertoires were generated with immunoSEQ multiplex PCR, while TCRdb's copy carries only in-frame clones and drops some. The sample includes 73,000 or so clones, around 92% of them seen just once. The V call is TRBV10-1, the J call TRBJ2-1; D might be TRBD1 (6 bases). This receptor was obtained from a human donor with active COVID-19. The donor label of this sample is uncertain. Sequences were obtained from peripheral blood. CDR3 sequence reads: CASSPGQSYNEQFF. The CDR3 coding sequence is TGCGCCAGCAGTCCGGGACAATCCTACAATGAGCAGTTCTTC.